This entry lists 9 T cell receptor beta chains sequenced from one sample in a study of post-analysis software for immune sequencing data. No antigen has been assigned to these receptors. TCR beta cDNA libraries included unique molecular identifiers. TCRdb re-analysed the PCR reads in MiXCR, keeping a single row per CDR3 protein. The table lists hundreds of thousands of distinct CDR3 sequences, 59% of them singletons, with around 11% in the top ten. Findings and caveats of the study: Controls showed lower frequencies than patients for roughly five TRBV segments, and TRBV5-6, TRBV5-1 and TRBV20-1 were among these.

Sequencing was performed on blood. These receptors came from a girl aged 2 to 10 with multiple sclerosis.

V is TRBV7-9 and J is TRBJ2-5, with 9 positions matching TRBD2. The CDR3 has 15 amino acids. Germline trimming cut 5 bases from V and 4 bases from J; bases unmatched to any gene: 8. Germline V gene lookup returns CDR1 SEHNR and CDR2 FQNEAQ (reference sequence). CDR3 residues: CASSRLAALGETQYF. In DNA form, the CDR3 reads TGTGCCAGCAGCCGACTAGCGGCGCTCGGAGAGACCCAGTACTTC.

CDR3 loop: CATSRANPKETQYF. CDR3 nucleotides: TGTGCCACCAGCAGAGCCAACCCCAAAGAGACCCAGTACTTC. This chain uses TRBV15 with TRBJ2-7, with no clear D. The J call may be mistaken, given a closer DNA end match to TRBJ2-5. Germline assignment: CDR1 LNHNV and CDR2 YYDKDF (reference sequence). The CDR3 runs to 14 residues.

The chain combines TRBV7-9 with TRBJ2-1; D gene uncertain. Germline loops: CDR1 SEHNR, CDR2 FQNEAQ (reference sequence). CDR3 length equals 15 residues. V was cut by 4 bases and J by 5 bases, with 15 bases left in between. The CDR3 DNA sequence: TGTGCCAGCAGCTCGAGTGGAAAGGGCGACAATGAGCAGTTCTTC. Its protein is CASSSSGKGDNEQFF.

This clonotype was observed a few times. The chain uses TRBV7-6 and TRBJ2-5, with 7 bases matching TRBD2. The CDR3 covers 17 residues. CDR1 and CDR2 from the germline V gene are SGHVS and FNYEAQ. Trimming at V came to 4 bases and at J to 1 base, leaving 12 bases not matched to a gene. The CDR3 DNA is TGTGCCAGCAGCTCCGGTCTGGACGGGGGGATCCAAGAGACCCAGTACTTC. Encoded protein: CASSSGLDGGIQETQYF.

The CDR3 nucleotides read TGTGCCAGCAGTGGGACTAGCGGGATGGGAGAGCAGTACTTC. Protein sequence: CASSGTSGMGEQYF. V and J are TRBV2 and TRBJ2-7; 12 bases line up with TRBD2. From germline, CDR1 is SNHLY and CDR2 FYNNEI. This CDR3 is 14 amino acids long. The ends lost 4 bases at V and 7 bases at J; junction bases unmatched: 5.

In DNA, the CDR3 is TGTGCCAGCAGCTTAGGGACAGGGGACACTGAAGCTTTCTTT. It translates to CASSLGTGDTEAFF. The chain is built from TRBV7-9 and TRBJ1-1; 9 bases line up with TRBD1. J lost 3 bases, V lost 1 base, and 0 bases had no gene match. CDR1 SEHNR and CDR2 FQNEAQ come from the germline V gene (reference sequence). The CDR3 has 14 amino acids.

V usage is TRBV30 and J usage is TRBJ2-1, with a possible D match to TRBD1 (5 bases). Trimming took off 3 bases at V and 9 bases at J, with 12 bases between the two ends. The germline V gene has CDR1 GTSNPN and CDR2 SVGIG (reference sequence). The CDR3 consists of 12 residues. The CDR3 coding sequence is TGTGCCTGGAGCCCCTACAGGAGTGAGCAGTTCTTC. Its protein product is CAWSPYRSEQFF.

The rearrangement uses TRBV4-3 and TRBJ2-1; 8 nucleotides align to TRBD2. There are 16 residues in the CDR3. Germline V gene sequence: CDR1 LGHNA, CDR2 YSLEER. With 1 base clipped from V and 6 bases from J, the junction kept 8 bases outside the gene matches. CDR3: CASSQGLGLVSNEQFF. In DNA, the CDR3 is TGCGCCAGCAGCCAAGGATTGGGACTAGTATCCAATGAGCAGTTCTTC.

V and J are TRBV5-1 and TRBJ2-7; 7 bases agree with TRBD2. With V trimmed by 0 bases and J by 2 bases, 8 bases remained unmatched. Germline V gene lookup returns CDR1 SGHRS and CDR2 YFSETQ. The CDR3 loop spans 16 amino acids. Here the CDR3 DNA reads TGCGCCAGCAGCTTGGAGGCGGCGGGAGCAGCCTACGAGCAGTACTTC. Translating it yields CASSLEAAGAAYEQYF.